This paragraph reports one T cell receptor beta chain. The V gene's germline CDR1 is SGHNT and CDR2 YYREEE (reference sequence). The CDR3 runs to 14 residues. J lost 3 bases, V lost 5 bases, and 8 bases had no gene match. This entry belongs to a study of T cell changes during pregnancy in multiple sclerosis. Assay used: immunoSEQ multiplex PCR; TCRdb lists only in-frame clones, some missing. The repertoire consists of about 98,000 clones, with 90% to 95% occurring once and the leading ten covering about 2%. This TCR derives from a female donor in good health, enrolled as a control in a pregnancy study. The V gene is TRBV5-4, the J gene TRBJ2-7; 7 bases line up with TRBD2. The sample consisted of peripheral blood, taken after pregnancy. CDR3 protein: CASRAGTNLYEQYF. As DNA, the CDR3 is TGTGCCAGCAGGGCGGGGACTAACCTCTACGAGCAGTACTTC.